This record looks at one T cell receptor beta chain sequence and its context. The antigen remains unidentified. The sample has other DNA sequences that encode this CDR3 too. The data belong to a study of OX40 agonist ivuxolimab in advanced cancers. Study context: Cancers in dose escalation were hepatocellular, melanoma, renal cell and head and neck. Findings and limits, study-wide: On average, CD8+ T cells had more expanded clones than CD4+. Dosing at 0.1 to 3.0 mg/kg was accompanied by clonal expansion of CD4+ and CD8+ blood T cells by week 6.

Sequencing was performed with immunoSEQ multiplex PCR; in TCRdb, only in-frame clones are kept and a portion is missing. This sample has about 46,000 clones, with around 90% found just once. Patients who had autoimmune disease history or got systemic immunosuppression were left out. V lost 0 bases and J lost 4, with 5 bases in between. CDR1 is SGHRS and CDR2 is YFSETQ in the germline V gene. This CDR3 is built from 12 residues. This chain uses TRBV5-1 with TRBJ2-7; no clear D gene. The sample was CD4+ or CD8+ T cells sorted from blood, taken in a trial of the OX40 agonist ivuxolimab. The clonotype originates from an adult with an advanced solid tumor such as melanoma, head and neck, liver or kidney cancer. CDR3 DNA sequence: TGCGCCAGCAGCTTGGGTCTTTACGAGCAGTACTTC. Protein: CASSLGLYEQYF.